This entry is about one TCR beta chain. Diagnoses used clinical symptoms, serum thyroxine and TRAb, thyroid ultrasound and orbital computed tomography. A sample of blood taken at first hyperthyroidism diagnosis preceded any ophthalmopathy symptoms. These data belong to a study of T cells in Graves' hyperthyroidism and ophthalmopathy. Study background: Peripheral blood was taken when the disease was first diagnosed, before any treatment began.

Using RNA transcripts as the source, TCR beta CDR3 regions were amplified. Initially, a first-round RT-PCR of the TCR CDR3 employed the HTBI primer set. TCRdb called the multiplex PCR reads again in MiXCR, with one record for every CDR3 protein. Altogether around 400,000 distinct CDR3 sequences are present, roughly 14% being singletons, with the ten largest covering roughly 26%. This clonotype was sampled from a woman under 30 with Graves' hyperthyroidism that later progressed to Graves' ophthalmopathy. Source material: blood.

Written as DNA, the CDR3 is TGTGCCAGTAGTAGAGAAGGGGGCGACCGAGAAAAACTGTTTTTT. Protein: CASSREGGDREKLFF. The chain has TRBV19 and TRBJ1-4, with TRBD1 identical over 7 bases. V lost 4 bases to trimming and J lost 8 bases; unmatched junction nucleotides: 10. This CDR3 is 15 amino acids long. Germline V gene sequence: CDR1 LNHDA, CDR2 SQIVND (reference sequence). The whole variable domain, filled in from reference TRBV19 and TRBJ1-4, reads DGGITQSPKYLFRKEGQNVTLSCEQNLNHDAMYWYRQDPGQGLRLIYYSQIVNDFQKGDIAEGYSVSREKKESFPLTVTSAQKNPTAFYLCASSREGGDREKLFFGSGTQLSVL.